The T cell receptor beta chain under discussion was sequenced for a study of chemoradiotherapy in HPV16-positive cancers. Assay: immunoSEQ multiplex PCR; the TCRdb copy retains only in-frame clones and omits some. The table includes 7,000 to 9,000 clones, around 72% detected once. The germline CDR1 and CDR2 sequences are SGHVS and FQNEAQ. This CDR3 has 15 amino acids. J was trimmed by 9 bases and V by 5 bases; bases with no gene match: 11. V and J are TRBV7-8 and TRBJ2-5, with 11 positions matching TRBD2. The sequence derives from a human donor with HPV-associated anogenital cancer. Here the sequenced sample was tumor tissue, taken from a patient who underwent chemoradiotherapy. The CDR3: CASSPGGTSGGAQYF. The CDR3 region has the DNA TGTGCCAGCAGCCCCGGTGGGACTAGCGGAGGAGCCCAGTACTTC.